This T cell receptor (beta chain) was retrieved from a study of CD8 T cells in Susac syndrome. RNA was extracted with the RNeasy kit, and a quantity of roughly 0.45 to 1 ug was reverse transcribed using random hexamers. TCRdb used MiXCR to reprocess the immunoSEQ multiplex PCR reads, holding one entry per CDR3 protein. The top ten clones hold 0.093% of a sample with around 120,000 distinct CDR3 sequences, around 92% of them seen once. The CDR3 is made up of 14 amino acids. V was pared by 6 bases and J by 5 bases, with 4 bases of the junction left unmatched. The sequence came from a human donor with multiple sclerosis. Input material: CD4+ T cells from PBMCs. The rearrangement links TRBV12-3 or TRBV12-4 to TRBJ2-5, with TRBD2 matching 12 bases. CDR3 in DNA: TGTGCCAGCAGGGGACTAGCGGGTGAGGAGACCCAGTACTTC. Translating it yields CASRGLAGEETQYF.